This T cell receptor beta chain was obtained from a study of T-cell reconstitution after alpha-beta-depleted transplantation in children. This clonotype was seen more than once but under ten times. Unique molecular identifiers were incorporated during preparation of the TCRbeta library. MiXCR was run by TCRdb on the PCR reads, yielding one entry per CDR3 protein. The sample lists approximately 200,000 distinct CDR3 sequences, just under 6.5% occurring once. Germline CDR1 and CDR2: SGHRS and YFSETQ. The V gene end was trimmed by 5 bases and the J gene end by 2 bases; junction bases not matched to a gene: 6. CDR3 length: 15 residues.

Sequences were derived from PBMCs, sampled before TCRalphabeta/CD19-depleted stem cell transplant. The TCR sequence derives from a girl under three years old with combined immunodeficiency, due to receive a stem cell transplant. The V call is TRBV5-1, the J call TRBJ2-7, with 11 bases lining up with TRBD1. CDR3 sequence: CASRLPGQGAYEQYF. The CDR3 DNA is TGCGCCAGCAGGCTCCCGGGACAGGGGGCCTACGAGCAGTACTTC.